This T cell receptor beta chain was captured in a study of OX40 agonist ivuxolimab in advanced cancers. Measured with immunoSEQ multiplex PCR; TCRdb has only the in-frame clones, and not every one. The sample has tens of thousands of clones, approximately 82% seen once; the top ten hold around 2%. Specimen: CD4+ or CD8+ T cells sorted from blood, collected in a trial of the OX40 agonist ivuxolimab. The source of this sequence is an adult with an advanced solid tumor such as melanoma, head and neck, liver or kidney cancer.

This CDR3 reads CASRKEGRASPLHF. The CDR3 nucleotides read TGTGCCAGCAGAAAAGAGGGGCGCGCCTCACCCCTCCACTTT. The chain employs TRBV7-2 and TRBJ1-6; a possible D gene is TRBD1 (5 bases). The CDR3 is 14 amino acids. V was pared by 6 bases and J by 10 bases, with 16 bases between. Germline CDR1 reads SGHTA; CDR2 reads FQGNSA.